This record looks at one T cell receptor (beta chain) sequence and its context. Antigen specificity is unknown. The isolated RNA, all of it, was reverse transcribed, so expressed TCRB transcripts were what got sequenced. Assay: immunoSEQ multiplex PCR; the TCRdb copy retains only in-frame clones and omits some. Here the sample spans around 690,000 clones, around 11% being singletons. The CDR3 is 13 residues long. CDR1 and CDR2 from the germline V gene are SGHAT and FQNNGV. Trimming stripped 5 bases from V and 5 bases from J, with 10 bases between. Blood was collected once per donor into heparin, averaging around 120 mL. This specimen belongs to a study of beta chain features in type 1 diabetes. Study-wide results and limits: Patients with Type 1 diabetes showed moderately but significantly shorter TCRB CDR3s in all four CD4+ subsets. Patients' naive, central memory and Treg TCRB repertoires seemed closer to one another than those of healthy donors. At VDJ recombination sites, type 1 diabetes patients had fewer insertions and more deleted nucleotides.

V usage is TRBV11-2 and J usage is TRBJ2-1, with D perhaps TRBD2 (6 bases). The receptor comes from a man aged 25 to 40 with type 1 diabetes. The sequenced sample was naive CD4+ T cells from blood. CDR3 residues: CASSRDWNNEQFF. CDR3 coding DNA: TGTGCCAGCAGCAGGGACTGGAACAATGAGCAGTTCTTC.